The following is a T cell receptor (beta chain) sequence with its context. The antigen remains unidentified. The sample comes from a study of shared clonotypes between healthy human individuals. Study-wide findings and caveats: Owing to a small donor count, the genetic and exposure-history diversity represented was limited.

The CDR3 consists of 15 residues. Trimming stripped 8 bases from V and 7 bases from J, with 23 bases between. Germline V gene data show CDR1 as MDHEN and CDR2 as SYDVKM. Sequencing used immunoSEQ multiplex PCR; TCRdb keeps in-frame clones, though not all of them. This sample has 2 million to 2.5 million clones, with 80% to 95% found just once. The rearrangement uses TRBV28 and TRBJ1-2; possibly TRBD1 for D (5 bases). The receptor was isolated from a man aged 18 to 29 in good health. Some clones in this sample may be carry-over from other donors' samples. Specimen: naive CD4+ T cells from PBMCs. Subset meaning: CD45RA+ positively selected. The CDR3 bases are TGTGCCAGCGATGGTTTGGCAGGGAGGCTTGGTGGCTACACCTTC. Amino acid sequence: CASDGLAGRLGGYTF.